Below, one TCR beta chain is given with its context. Because the CDR3 is missing its conserved closing phenylalanine or tryptophan, this is likely a read error. TCRdb re-analysed the reads in MiXCR, keeping a single row per CDR3 protein. This sample yields 1,500 to 2,000 distinct CDR3 sequences, of which under 30% are seen a single time; about 8.8% belongs to the top ten. This sample is drawn from a study of lung T cells in sarcoidosis with Löfgren's syndrome. Whole-study context: Analyses focused on Löfgren's syndrome patients.

The V end lost 10 bases, the J end lost 0 bases, and 16 bases lay between the germline ends. This CDR3 region has 16 residues. Germline V gene data show CDR1 as ENHRY and CDR2 as SYGVKD. The clonotype originates from a human donor with sarcoidosis (Löfgren's syndrome or another form), or a control subject (not recorded which). V usage is TRBV10-3 and J usage is TRBJ2-6; the D gene is possibly TRBD1 (6 bases). The sequenced material came from CD4+ T cells from bronchoalveolar lavage. DNA of the CDR3: TGTGCCAACCGAGGGACAAGGTTCTCTGGGGCCAACGTCCTGACTCTC. Its protein is CANRGTRFSGANVLTL.